These 14 T cell receptor beta chains came from one sample sequenced in a study of blood T cell repertoires in COVID-19. Sequenced by immunoSEQ multiplex PCR; TCRdb stores in-frame clones only, minus some. The sample lists under 200,000 clones, over 80% occurring once. The sequenced sample consisted of peripheral blood. All receptors derive from a woman aged 40 to 50 with acute or convalescent COVID-19.

The rearrangement uses TRBV27 and TRBJ1-1; 7 bases are a match to TRBD1. Germline CDR1 MNHEY, CDR2 SMNVEV (reference sequence). This CDR3 contains 13 residues. With V trimmed by 4 bases and J by 6 bases, 5 bases remained unmatched. The CDR3 nucleotides read TGTGCCAGCAGTTCTGGACAGGCCGCTGAAGCTTTCTTT. It encodes CASSSGQAAEAFF.

This chain connects TRBV7-2 to TRBJ1-2; D unresolved. The germline CDR1 and CDR2 sequences are SGHTA and FQGNSA. This CDR3 contains 16 residues. V gave up 2 bases and J gave up 2 bases, with 15 bases separating them. CDR3 DNA sequence: TGTGCCAGCAGCTTAAATAGCGTAGGGTCCAACTATGGCTACACCTTC. Amino acids: CASSLNSVGSNYGYTF. Combining the CDR3 with reference TRBV7-2 and TRBJ1-2 gives the whole variable domain GAGVSQSPSNKVTEKGKDVELRCDPISGHTALYWYRQSLGQGLEFLIYFQGNSAPDKSGLPSDRFSAERTGGSVSTLTIQRTQQEDSAVYLCASSLNSVGSNYGYTFGSGTRLTVV.

The chain recombines TRBV6-6 with TRBJ1-5, with D perhaps matching TRBD1 (5 bases). There are 15 residues in the CDR3. In germline, CDR1 is MNHNY, CDR2 SVGAGI (reference sequence). Trimming removed 2 bases at V and 9 bases at J, with 17 bases between. The CDR3 DNA sequence: TGTGCCAGCAGTTACGGGGGAGGAGGGTCCGGGCCCCAGCATTTT. Its translation is CASSYGGGGSGPQHF.

The V and J genes are TRBV7-2 and TRBJ2-1, with TRBD2 as a possible D gene (5 bases). The germline CDR1 and CDR2 sequences are SGHTA and FQGNSA. Between the trimmed V and J ends, which lost 3 bases and 2 bases, there was a span of 11 bases. The CDR3 runs to 15 residues. The CDR3 DNA follows: TGTGCCAGCAGCTTGGATCCCGGGACCTACAATGAGCAGTTCTTC. This encodes CASSLDPGTYNEQFF.

The chain employs TRBV18 and TRBJ1-6; the D is unclear. Per the germline V gene, CDR1 is KGHSH and CDR2 is LQKENI. Trimming stripped 3 bases from V and 8 bases from J, with 14 bases between. CDR3 size: 15 residues. CDR3 nucleotides: TGTGCCAGCTCACCGACTGTACAGCGGGATTCACCCCTCCACTTT. Translation gives CASSPTVQRDSPLHF.

The gene calls are TRBV19 and TRBJ2-5, with a tentative D call TRBD2 (7 bases). The V and J ends lost 2 bases and 2 bases respectively, with 21 bases between them. This CDR3 has 18 residues. Germline-derived CDR1 and CDR2 are LNHDA and SQIVND (reference sequence). This CDR3 reads CASSITRRGGVQQETQYF. As DNA, the CDR3 is TGTGCCAGTAGTATAACCCGGAGGGGGGGGGTGCAACAAGAGACCCAGTACTTC.

The count of this clone is one. The chain joins TRBV7-9 to TRBJ2-3; 12 bases match TRBD2. J gave up 0 bases and V 5 bases, and 6 bases lay outside the gene matches. Germline V lookup: CDR1 SEHNR, CDR2 FQNEAQ (reference sequence). This CDR3 has 17 residues. The CDR3 DNA reads TGTGCCAGCAGCACCCTAGCGGGGGGGCGCAGCACAGATACGCAGTATTTT. The encoded protein is CASSTLAGGRSTDTQYF.

This chain links TRBV9 with TRBJ2-3; 10 bases agree with TRBD1. The germline CDR1 and CDR2 sequences are SGDLS and YYNGEE. This CDR3 is built from 15 residues. V was pared by 1 base and J by 5 bases, with 4 bases of the junction left unmatched. The CDR3: CASSVQTGGRDTQYF. The CDR3 coding sequence is TGTGCCAGCAGCGTACAGACAGGGGGCAGAGATACGCAGTATTTT.

V is TRBV12-3 or TRBV12-4 and J is TRBJ2-1; D is ambiguous. Trimming removed 2 bases at V and 8 bases at J, with 7 bases between. The CDR3 has 12 residues. DNA for the CDR3: TGTGCCAGCAGTTTATATGGGCATGAGCAGTTCTTC. Translation gives CASSLYGHEQFF.

The V gene is TRBV5-1, the J gene TRBJ2-7; D is perhaps TRBD2 (7 bases). V was trimmed by 7 bases and J by 0 bases, leaving 14 bases between them. The germline gives CDR1 SGHRS, CDR2 YFSETQ. The CDR3 runs 14 residues. The CDR3, as DNA: TGCGCCAGCCAGGCGGGGGCGACCTCCTACGAGCAGTACTTC. Translating it yields CASQAGATSYEQYF.

This clone was seen only once. J is TRBJ2-1 and V is TRBV5-1, with D perhaps TRBD2 (5 bases). V dropped 2 bases and J dropped 4 bases, with 10 bases sitting between them. CDR3 length: 14 amino acids. From germline, CDR1 is SGHRS and CDR2 YFSETQ. This CDR3 is CASSFSGEYNEQFF. Here the CDR3 DNA reads TGCGCCAGCAGCTTTTCCGGGGAGTACAATGAGCAGTTCTTC. The entire variable domain, with the rest obtained from reference TRBV5-1 and TRBJ2-1, is as follows: KAGVTQTPRYLIKTRGQQVTLSCSPISGHRSVSWYQQTPGQGLQFLFEYFSETQRNKGNFPGRFSGRQFSNSRSEMNVSTLELGDSALYLCASSFSGEYNEQFFGPGTRLTVL.

The J gene is TRBJ1-6, the V gene TRBV9; TRBD1 is a possible D gene (5 bases). Germline values: CDR1 SGDLS, CDR2 YYNGEE. The length of the CDR3 is 15 residues. Trimming removed 0 bases from V and 8 bases from J, with 12 bases in between. The CDR3 DNA sequence: TGTGCCAGCAGCGTAGATGGGACTGGGGATTCACCCCTCCACTTT. Translated: CASSVDGTGDSPLHF.

In its sample, this clone was seen once. The CDR3 region is CASSHLLDIYSNQPQHF. The CDR3, as DNA: TGCGCCAGCAGCCACCTCCTCGACATCTATAGCAATCAGCCCCAGCATTTT. The chain uses TRBV4-1 and TRBJ1-5; no definite D call. CDR1 and CDR2 (germline): MGHRA, YSYEKL. Deletions cut 3 bases from V and 0 bases from J, with 15 bases between. The CDR3 consists of 17 residues.

The V call is TRBV27, the J call TRBJ2-7, with D unclear. Germline V lookup: CDR1 MNHEY, CDR2 SMNVEV (reference sequence). V was clipped by 7 bases and J by 7 bases, with 23 bases between them. The CDR3 extends over 15 amino acids. The CDR3 loop is CASTPSVGSLTEQYF. The CDR3 nucleotides read TGTGCCAGCACCCCATCGGTTGGTAGCCTAACTGAGCAGTACTTC.